This entry is about one T cell receptor beta chain. The antigen remains unidentified. The CDR3 runs 15 residues. Germline values: CDR1 SGHTA, CDR2 FQGTGA. Unmatched junction bases numbered 4, after V lost 0 bases and J lost 6 bases. Each CDR3 protein is one row after TCRdb ran MiXCR on the 5' RACE reads. The data show hundreds of thousands of distinct CDR3 sequences, with around 19% seen just once and under 55% held by the top ten. This entry comes from a study of CD8 T cells in ankylosing spondylitis. The study's findings and limits: It appeared that ankylosing spondylitis blood was characterized by a TCR beta motif of under ten highly homologous variants.

The chain has TRBV7-3 and TRBJ2-1; 8 nucleotides align to TRBD2. Sequencing was done on a sample of blood, either unsorted or a sorted T cell fraction (not recorded which). This sequence originates from a male donor with ankylosing spondylitis. The CDR3 sequence: CASSLTPGRANEQFF. Here the CDR3 DNA reads TGTGCCAGCAGCTTAACGCCCGGGAGGGCCAATGAGCAGTTCTTC.